The 5 T cell receptor beta chains below all came from one sample that was sequenced in a study of shared clonotypes between healthy human individuals (dated by TCRdb to the early 2020s). Library construction relied on the immunoSEQ multiplex PCR assay. TCRdb provides this immuneACCESS table in a form limited to in-frame rearrangements. Some clones are lacking; in checked studies, under half of them reflect an unresolved V gene, and why the rest are absent is not known. In this sample the table shows 2 million to 2.5 million clones, more than 80% of which occur a single time. Clones ranked in the top ten supply approximately 0.4% of the sample. The sample consisted of naive CD4+ T cells from PBMCs. Read against the paper, the sample's cell subset or site label means: CD45RA+ positively selected. The origin of the receptors is a man aged 18 to 35 in good health. Some clones in this sample may be carry-over from other donors' samples.

The chain employs TRBV19 and TRBJ1-5, with D maybe TRBD1 (5 bases). The germline V gene has CDR1 LNHDA and CDR2 SQIVND (reference sequence). The CDR3 spans 14 residues. Trimming took 6 bases from V and 2 from J, leaving 11 bases between them. The CDR3, as DNA: TGTGCCAGTAGCCATGGGGGGGGCAATCAGCCCCAGCATTTT. It encodes CASSHGGGNQPQHF. Using reference TRBV19 and TRBJ1-5 for the parts outside the CDR3, the full variable domain is DGGITQSPKYLFRKEGQNVTLSCEQNLNHDAMYWYRQDPGQGLRLIYYSQIVNDFQKGDIAEGYSVSREKKESFPLTVTSAQKNPTAFYLCASSHGGGNQPQHFGDGTRLSIL.

This chain connects TRBV28 to TRBJ1-1; 9 bases agree with TRBD1. The length of the CDR3 is 17 residues. Trimming cost V 5 bases and J 3 bases; bases outside gene matches: 13. Germline assignment: CDR1 MDHEN and CDR2 SYDVKM. CDR3 coding DNA: TGTGCCAGCAGTCGGGACAGGGACCCCAAACGGGACACTGAAGCTTTCTTT. Amino acid sequence: CASSRDRDPKRDTEAFF.

The V gene is TRBV5-6, the J gene TRBJ2-7, with TRBD1 matching 10 bases. Germline loops: CDR1 SGHDT, CDR2 YYEEEE. The CDR3 is made up of 15 amino acids. V dropped 4 bases and J dropped 2; count of bases not matched to a gene: 6. CDR3 nucleotides: TGTGCCAGCAGCCGTTGGACAGGGGGACCCTACGAGCAGTACTTC. It encodes CASSRWTGGPYEQYF.

The CDR3 nucleotides are TGTGCCAGCAGGAATCGGGACAGTACCTACGAGCAGTACTTC. It codes for CASRNRDSTYEQYF. The genes are TRBV25-1 and TRBJ2-7, with 7 nucleotides matching TRBD1. In germline, CDR1 is MGHDK, CDR2 SYGVNS. Unmatched junction bases numbered 7, after V lost 6 bases and J lost 2 bases. The CDR3 has 14 amino acids.

The V gene is TRBV4-1, the J gene TRBJ1-1, with unresolved D. This CDR3 spans 16 amino acids. Germline CDR1 reads MGHRA; CDR2 reads YSYEKL. V dropped 4 bases and J dropped 4 bases, with 19 bases sitting between them. CDR3 in DNA: TGCGCCAGCAGCCCTGGGAGGGCGGGGTTAGCCACTGAAGCTTTCTTT. The encoded protein is CASSPGRAGLATEAFF.